This T cell receptor (beta chain) was identified during a study of cytomegalovirus exposure and HLA in healthy donors. Study details: Earlier findings included roughly 100 million unique TCR beta sequences obtained from about 179 million T cells. Across roughly 400 genotyped donors, around 80% landed in the Caucasian-associated ancestry cluster.

General study results and limits: Earlier findings revealed that most TCR beta V segments proved productive either about 90% or about 30% of the time. Specificity for CMV antigens was confirmed in vitro for a few of the CMV-associated chains.

Germline-derived CDR1 and CDR2 are SGDLS and YYNGEE. This CDR3 has 14 residues. The ends lost 7 bases at V and 0 bases at J; junction bases unmatched: 5. PCR involved 60 Vbeta and 13 Jbeta primers. Using immunoSEQ multiplex PCR, the repertoire was profiled, and TCRdb retains in-frame clones only, with some absent. The sample lists about 130,000 clones, about 72% seen once, with roughly 1.5% in the top ten. This clone turned up a few times. Its specificity is unknown. The material sequenced was PBMCs. The chain couples TRBV9 to TRBJ2-3, with 7 bases lining up with TRBD2. The receptor was derived from a man aged 30-40 years in good health and CMV-seropositive. Here the CDR3 DNA reads TGTGCCAGCCGACCGGGACTAAGCACAGATACGCAGTATTTT. Its translation is CASRPGLSTDTQYF.